Shown below are 13 T cell receptor beta chains from a single sample sequenced in a study of T cell changes during pregnancy in multiple sclerosis. The repertoire was sequenced with immunoSEQ multiplex PCR; TCRdb's copy has only in-frame clones and lacks some. This table holds approximately 94,000 clones, around 93% found once. The sample consisted of peripheral blood, taken after pregnancy. The origin of the receptors is a female donor with multiple sclerosis, enrolled in a pregnancy study.

The chain is built from TRBV5-5 and TRBJ2-1; a possible D gene is TRBD2 (6 bases). V shed 4 bases and J shed 0 bases, with 17 bases lying between them. The CDR3 length is 17 residues. Germline CDR1 reads SGHKS; CDR2 reads YYEKEE (reference sequence). CDR3 DNA sequence: TGTGCCAGCAGCGCGGGGAGATCAGGACTCTCCTACAATGAGCAGTTCTTC. It specifies CASSAGRSGLSYNEQFF.

This chain uses TRBV30 with TRBJ2-7; TRBD2 is a possible D gene (5 bases). V was pared by 2 bases and J by 1 base, with 6 bases between. Germline CDR1 reads GTSNPN; CDR2 reads SVGIG (reference sequence). The length of the CDR3 is 12 residues. CDR3 coding DNA: TGTGCCTGGAGTAGGGAGTCCTACGAGCAGTACTTC. Its translation: CAWSRESYEQYF.

This chain connects TRBV6-6 to TRBJ2-2; D remains unclear. The CDR3 sequence is 13 residues long. The V and J ends lost 5 bases and 6 bases respectively, with 10 bases between them. The germline V gene has CDR1 MNHNY and CDR2 SVGAGI (reference sequence). The CDR3 coding sequence is TGTGCCAGCAGTGAGGCGGTATCCGGGGAGCTGTTTTTT. Translating it yields CASSEAVSGELFF.

This clone was counted a few times. The rearrangement joins TRBV19 to TRBJ1-2, with a weak D call TRBD1 (6 bases). The V gene's germline CDR1 is LNHDA and CDR2 SQIVND (reference sequence). This CDR3 region has 15 residues. V was clipped by 4 bases and J by 0 bases, with 12 bases between them. CDR3 region: CASSTGQQPNYGYTF. CDR3 sequence (DNA): TGTGCCAGTAGTACCGGACAGCAACCTAACTATGGCTACACCTTC. The entire variable domain, with the rest obtained from reference TRBV19 and TRBJ1-2, is as follows: DGGITQSPKYLFRKEGQNVTLSCEQNLNHDAMYWYRQDPGQGLRLIYYSQIVNDFQKGDIAEGYSVSREKKESFPLTVTSAQKNPTAFYLCASSTGQQPNYGYTFGSGTRLTVV.

The rearrangement uses TRBV5-1 and TRBJ2-1, with 8 bases matching TRBD2. The CDR3 spans 16 residues. Germline CDR1 reads SGHRS; CDR2 reads YFSETQ. V shed 4 bases and J 4 bases; nucleotides not matched to a gene: 10. CDR3 sequence (DNA): TGCGCCAGCAGCAAACAGCCGGGACTAGGGTACAATGAGCAGTTCTTC. Encoded protein: CASSKQPGLGYNEQFF.

The CDR3 bases are TGTGCCAGTAGTATTCCCCCCGGAGACAGGGCCAAAAACATTCAGTACTTC. This gives the protein CASSIPPGDRAKNIQYF. The V and J genes are TRBV19 and TRBJ2-4; TRBD1 might be the D (6 bases). CDR1 LNHDA and CDR2 SQIVND come from the germline V gene (reference sequence). V dropped 3 bases and J dropped 1 base, with 16 bases sitting between them. CDR3 length equals 17 residues.

V is TRBV20-1 and J is TRBJ1-2; D might be TRBD1 (6 bases). With 6 bases removed from V and 3 bases from J, the gap between germline ends came to 8 bases. Germline V gives CDR1 DFQATT, CDR2 SNEGSKA (reference sequence). The CDR3 extends over 11 amino acids. Here the CDR3 reads CSAAGDYGYTF. CDR3 DNA sequence: TGCAGTGCCGCAGGGGACTATGGCTACACCTTC.

The chain employs TRBV19 and TRBJ2-7; 10 bases match TRBD1. Germline V lookup: CDR1 LNHDA, CDR2 SQIVND (reference sequence). This CDR3 is 15 amino acids long. The junction had 6 bases not matched to a gene; V was cut back by 3 bases and J by 4 bases. CDR3 nucleotide sequence: TGTGCCAGTAGTATGCCCCGGACAGGGGGTTACGAGCAGTACTTC. Translated: CASSMPRTGGYEQYF.

The chain joins TRBV5-4 to TRBJ2-3, with 8 bases aligning to TRBD2. V shed 2 bases, J shed 4 bases, and the junction held 9 bases outside the gene matches. Germline CDR1 is SGHNT and CDR2 is YYREEE (reference sequence). The CDR3 is 16 residues long. The CDR3 DNA is TGTGCCAGCAGCTTTGGGTCGAGCGGGGGAGCAGATACGCAGTATTTT. Amino acid sequence: CASSFGSSGGADTQYF.

In this sample, this clone turned up once. V is TRBV27 and J is TRBJ1-2; weak D call: TRBD1 (5 bases). Germline-derived CDR1 and CDR2 are MNHEY and SMNVEV (reference sequence). Trimming took off 9 bases at V and 2 bases at J, with 7 bases between the two ends. This CDR3 has 11 amino acids. This CDR3 is CASTGNYGYTF. Here the CDR3 DNA reads TGTGCCAGTACAGGAAACTATGGCTACACCTTC.

The V call is TRBV6-5, the J call TRBJ1-4; TRBD1 is a possible D gene (5 bases). CDR3 size: 16 residues. Trimming removed 4 bases from V and 7 bases from J, with 19 bases in between. Germline CDR1 MNHEY, CDR2 SVGAGI. CDR3: CASSSASAGQGEKLFF. The CDR3 DNA reads TGTGCCAGCAGTTCGGCCTCGGCCGGGCAGGGTGAAAAACTGTTTTTT.

The rearrangement joins TRBV11-2 to TRBJ2-2, with 11 bases fitting TRBD2. V was pared by 7 bases and J by 7 bases, with 14 bases of the junction left unmatched. CDR1 is SGHAT and CDR2 is FQNNGV in the germline V gene. The CDR3 totals 17 residues. The CDR3 protein is CASTVGTSGLWDGELFF. Here the CDR3 DNA reads TGTGCCAGCACCGTCGGGACTAGCGGCCTATGGGACGGGGAGCTGTTTTTT.

This sequence joins TRBV25-1 and TRBJ1-2, with D possibly TRBD1 on 6 matching bases. This CDR3 has 11 residues. Germline V gene sequence: CDR1 MGHDK, CDR2 SYGVNS. V lost 5 bases and J 8 bases, leaving 9 bases between the germline ends. CDR3 coding DNA: TGTGCCAGCAGTATACAGGGCGGCTACACCTTC. Translating gives CASSIQGGYTF.